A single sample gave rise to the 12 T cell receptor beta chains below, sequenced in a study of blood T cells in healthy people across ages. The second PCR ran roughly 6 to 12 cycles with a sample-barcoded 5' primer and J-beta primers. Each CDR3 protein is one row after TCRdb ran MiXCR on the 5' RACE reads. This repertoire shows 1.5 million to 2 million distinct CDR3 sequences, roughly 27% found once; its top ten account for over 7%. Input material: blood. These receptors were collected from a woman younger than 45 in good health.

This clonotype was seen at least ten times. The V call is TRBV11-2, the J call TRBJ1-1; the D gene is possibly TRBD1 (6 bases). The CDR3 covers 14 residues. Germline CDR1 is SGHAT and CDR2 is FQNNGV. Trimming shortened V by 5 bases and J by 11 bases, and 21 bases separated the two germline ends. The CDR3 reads CASSPLGPTGFAFF. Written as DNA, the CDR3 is TGTGCCAGCAGCCCTCTGGGGCCTACAGGGTTCGCTTTCTTT.

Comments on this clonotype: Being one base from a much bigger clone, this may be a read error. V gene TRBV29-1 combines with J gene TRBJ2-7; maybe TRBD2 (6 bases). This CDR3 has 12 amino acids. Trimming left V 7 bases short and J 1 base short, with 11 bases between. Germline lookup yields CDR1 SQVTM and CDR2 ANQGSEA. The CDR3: CSGGRGSYEQYF. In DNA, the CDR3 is TGCAGCGGGGGACGGGGGTCCTACGAGCAGTACTTC.

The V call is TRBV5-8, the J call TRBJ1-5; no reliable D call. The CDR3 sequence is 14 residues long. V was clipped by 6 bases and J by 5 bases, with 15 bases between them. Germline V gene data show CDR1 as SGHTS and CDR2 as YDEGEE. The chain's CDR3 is CASIPGRKDQPQHF. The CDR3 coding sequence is TGTGCCAGCATCCCAGGAAGGAAGGATCAGCCCCAGCATTTT.

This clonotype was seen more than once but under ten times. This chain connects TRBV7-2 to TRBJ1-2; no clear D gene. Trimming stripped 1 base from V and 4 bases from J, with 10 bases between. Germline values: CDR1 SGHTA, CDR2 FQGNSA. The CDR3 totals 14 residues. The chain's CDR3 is CASSLGVRTYGYTF. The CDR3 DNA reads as TGTGCCAGCAGCTTAGGTGTGCGGACCTATGGCTACACCTTC. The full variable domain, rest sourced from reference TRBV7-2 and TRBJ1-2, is GAGVSQSPSNKVTEKGKDVELRCDPISGHTALYWYRQSLGQGLEFLIYFQGNSAPDKSGLPSDRFSAERTGGSVSTLTIQRTQQEDSAVYLCASSLGVRTYGYTFGSGTRLTVV.

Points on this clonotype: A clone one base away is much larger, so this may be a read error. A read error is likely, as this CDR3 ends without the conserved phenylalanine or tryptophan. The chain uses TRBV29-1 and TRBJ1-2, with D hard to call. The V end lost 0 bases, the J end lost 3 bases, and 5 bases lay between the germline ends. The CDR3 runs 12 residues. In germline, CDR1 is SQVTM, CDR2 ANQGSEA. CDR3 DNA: TGCAGCGTTGAAGATCGCGACTATGGCTACACCGTC. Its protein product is CSVEDRDYGYTV.

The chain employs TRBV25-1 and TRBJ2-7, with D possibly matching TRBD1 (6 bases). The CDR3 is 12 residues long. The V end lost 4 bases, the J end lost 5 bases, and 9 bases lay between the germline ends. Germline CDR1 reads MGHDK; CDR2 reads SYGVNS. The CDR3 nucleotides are TGTGCCAGCAGTGCACAGGGCCACGAGCAGTACTTC. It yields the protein CASSAQGHEQYF.

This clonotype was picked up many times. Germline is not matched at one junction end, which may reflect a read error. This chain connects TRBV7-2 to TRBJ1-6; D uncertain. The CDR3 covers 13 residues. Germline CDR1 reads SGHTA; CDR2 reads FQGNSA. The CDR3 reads CASSLEGRSPLHF. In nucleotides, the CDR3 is TGCGCCAGCAGCTTGGAGGGTAGGTCACCCCTCCACTTT.

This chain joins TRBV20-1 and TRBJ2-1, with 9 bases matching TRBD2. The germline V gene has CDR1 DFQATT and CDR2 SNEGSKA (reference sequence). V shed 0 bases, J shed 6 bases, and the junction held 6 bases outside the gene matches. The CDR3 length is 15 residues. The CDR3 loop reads CSARDPAGGGNEQFF. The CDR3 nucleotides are TGCAGTGCTAGAGATCCGGCGGGAGGGGGCAATGAGCAGTTCTTC.

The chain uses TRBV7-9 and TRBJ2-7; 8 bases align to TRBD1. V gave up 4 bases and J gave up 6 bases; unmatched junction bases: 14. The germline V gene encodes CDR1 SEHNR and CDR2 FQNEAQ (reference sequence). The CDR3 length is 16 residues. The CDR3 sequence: CASSSTAKDRVREQYF. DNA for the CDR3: TGTGCCAGCAGCTCTACAGCTAAGGACAGGGTTCGCGAGCAGTACTTC.

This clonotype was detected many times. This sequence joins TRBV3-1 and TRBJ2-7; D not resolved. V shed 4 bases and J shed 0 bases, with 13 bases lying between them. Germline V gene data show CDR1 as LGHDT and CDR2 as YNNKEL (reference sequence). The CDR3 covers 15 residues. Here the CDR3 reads CASSPIRTYSYEQYF. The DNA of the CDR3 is TGTGCCAGCAGCCCCATTCGGACGTACTCCTACGAGCAGTACTTC.

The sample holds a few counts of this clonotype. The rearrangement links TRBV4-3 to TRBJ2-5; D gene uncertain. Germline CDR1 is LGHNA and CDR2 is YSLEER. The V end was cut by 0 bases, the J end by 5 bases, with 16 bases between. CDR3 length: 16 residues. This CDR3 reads CASSQDRRPPRETQYF. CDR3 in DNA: TGCGCCAGCAGCCAAGATCGGCGGCCGCCCCGGGAGACCCAGTACTTC.

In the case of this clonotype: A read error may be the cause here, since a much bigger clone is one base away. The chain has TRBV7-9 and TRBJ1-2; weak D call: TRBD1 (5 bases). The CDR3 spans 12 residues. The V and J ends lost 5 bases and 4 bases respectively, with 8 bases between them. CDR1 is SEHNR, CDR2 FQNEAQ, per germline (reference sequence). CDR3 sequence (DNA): TGTGCCAGCAGCGGACAAGTCTATGGCTACACCTTC. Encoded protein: CASSGQVYGYTF.